This TCR beta chain was captured in a study of shared clonotypes between healthy human individuals (TCRdb year 2020). Background on the whole study: Two women and a few men aged 18 to 49 years were included in the cohort. For each donor, CD4 naive and CD4 memory were each run on three plates, CD8 naive on two plates, and CD8 memory on one plate. The study deeply sequenced blood TCR repertoires of several healthy adults to estimate repertoire size and the extent of clonotype sharing between individuals. Different laboratories and diverse techniques were used to prepare libraries and sequence TCR repertoires, to increase sequencing depth and limit assay-specific biases. Each donor's leukapheresis produced roughly between roughly 0.9 and 8.9 billion PBMCs.

The donors were healthy, HIV-negative adults who had no recently reported acute infections or vaccinations. Only Caucasian adults living in Nashville, Tennessee, USA were represented among the donors. CD4+ T cells were enriched through magnetic negative selection, after which naive cells were positively selected on CD45RA and the remaining negative fraction served as the memory subset. Blood was obtained by leukapheresis, after which PBMCs were separated by Ficoll-Histopaque density gradient centrifugation and cryopreserved in liquid nitrogen vapor phase. Analytical flow cytometry was used to check the purity and quantity of each magnetically sorted T cell population. Each sorted fraction had its genomic DNA isolated and then quantified by UV absorbance on a Nanodrop 2000c. Regarding this clone: Its antigen is unknown. There are no base qualities to consult, and no much larger clone falls within one base. Other DNA sequences in this sample translate to the same CDR3.

What the research found in general, with its limitations: Sampling was restricted to blood, and TCR repertoires in tissue are likely to differ from TCR repertoires in blood. About 5% of naive CD4, more than 3% of naive CD8, roughly 2.4% of memory CD4, and about 0.4% of memory CD8 clonotypes were shared across a handful of donors. Pairwise subsampling indicated that sequencing depth was expected to affect the degree of clonotype sharing among donors. Naive subsets generally had larger estimated clonotype richness than memory subsets. Higher generation probabilities were observed for clonotypes shared by all four sorted-subset donors than for non-shared clonotypes. Because the study included only a small number of donors, the genetic and exposure-history diversity represented was limited. Rarefaction of sorted-subset datasets indicated incomplete sequencing despite the large sequencing depth.

Using the deep immunoSEQ assay, TCR CDR3 regions were amplified from genomic DNA by multiplex PCR. Extracted genomic DNA from each cell subset was distributed evenly across all wells of several immunoSEQ 96-well plates, and each plate was treated as a replicate. For sorted subsets, each replicate PCR was loaded with roughly 190 ng genomic DNA, equivalent to roughly 30,000 T cell genomes. Purified libraries were quantified with a Qubit 3.0 fluorometer, sized on a Bioanalyzer 2100, and re-quantified with the KAPA Library Quantification kit. Every immunoSEQ 96-well plate was sequenced on a separate single-read 150-cycle Illumina NextSeq 550 flow cell. As for the authors' bioinformatics: Because the immunoSEQ output held only junctional sequences and lacked quality scores, the filtering could not match the filtering applied to full-length reads. To assign V/J genes and CDR3, sequences were annotated using PyIR, a Python wrapper for IgBLAST v1.9, with IMGT germline references. Reads were filtered out if the reads had weak V/J assignments (E-value above 1e-6), no CDR3, stop codons, out-of-frame junctions, or ambiguous translated residues. A V3J clonotype was defined by an identical inferred V gene, J gene, and CDR3 amino acid sequence. The percentage overlap between two repertoires was calculated by dividing the number of shared unique clonotypes by the size of the smaller repertoire. RTK rarefaction, the Chao1 estimator, and Recon v2.1 estimates of unobserved clonotypes were used to assess repertoire richness. OLGA was used to compute generation probabilities for all TCRbeta clonotypes that the gDNA method yielded from a handful of donors. In its TCRdb copy, this immuneACCESS table keeps in-frame sequences only and misses some clones. Where compared with another copy, unresolved V genes explain less than half of these, and the others have no known cause. V and J calls and clone size come straight from that table; D and trimming were deduced from the DNA. Counted in this sample were 2 million to 2.5 million clones; approximately 94% of them appeared once. The top ten hold approximately 0.13% of the sample.

The germline V gene encodes CDR1 KGHSH and CDR2 LQKENI. The V and J ends are trimmed by 3 bases and 5 bases, leaving 10 bases between them. Including the terminal cysteine and phenylalanine, the CDR3 comprises 13 residues. The sequence is cut down to CDR3 DNA, 39 bases in frame from base 1. The clonotype originates from a man younger than 35 in good health. Specimen: naive CD4+ T cells sorted from blood. This specimen's cell subset or site label, interpreted: CD45RA+ positively selected. The rearrangement combines TRBV18 with TRBJ2-5; TRBD2 is a possible D gene, resting on 5 matching bases. Read as DNA, the sequence is TGTGCCAGCTCACCCCCGGCGGGTGAGACCCAGTACTTC. The translation is CASSPPAGETQYF.